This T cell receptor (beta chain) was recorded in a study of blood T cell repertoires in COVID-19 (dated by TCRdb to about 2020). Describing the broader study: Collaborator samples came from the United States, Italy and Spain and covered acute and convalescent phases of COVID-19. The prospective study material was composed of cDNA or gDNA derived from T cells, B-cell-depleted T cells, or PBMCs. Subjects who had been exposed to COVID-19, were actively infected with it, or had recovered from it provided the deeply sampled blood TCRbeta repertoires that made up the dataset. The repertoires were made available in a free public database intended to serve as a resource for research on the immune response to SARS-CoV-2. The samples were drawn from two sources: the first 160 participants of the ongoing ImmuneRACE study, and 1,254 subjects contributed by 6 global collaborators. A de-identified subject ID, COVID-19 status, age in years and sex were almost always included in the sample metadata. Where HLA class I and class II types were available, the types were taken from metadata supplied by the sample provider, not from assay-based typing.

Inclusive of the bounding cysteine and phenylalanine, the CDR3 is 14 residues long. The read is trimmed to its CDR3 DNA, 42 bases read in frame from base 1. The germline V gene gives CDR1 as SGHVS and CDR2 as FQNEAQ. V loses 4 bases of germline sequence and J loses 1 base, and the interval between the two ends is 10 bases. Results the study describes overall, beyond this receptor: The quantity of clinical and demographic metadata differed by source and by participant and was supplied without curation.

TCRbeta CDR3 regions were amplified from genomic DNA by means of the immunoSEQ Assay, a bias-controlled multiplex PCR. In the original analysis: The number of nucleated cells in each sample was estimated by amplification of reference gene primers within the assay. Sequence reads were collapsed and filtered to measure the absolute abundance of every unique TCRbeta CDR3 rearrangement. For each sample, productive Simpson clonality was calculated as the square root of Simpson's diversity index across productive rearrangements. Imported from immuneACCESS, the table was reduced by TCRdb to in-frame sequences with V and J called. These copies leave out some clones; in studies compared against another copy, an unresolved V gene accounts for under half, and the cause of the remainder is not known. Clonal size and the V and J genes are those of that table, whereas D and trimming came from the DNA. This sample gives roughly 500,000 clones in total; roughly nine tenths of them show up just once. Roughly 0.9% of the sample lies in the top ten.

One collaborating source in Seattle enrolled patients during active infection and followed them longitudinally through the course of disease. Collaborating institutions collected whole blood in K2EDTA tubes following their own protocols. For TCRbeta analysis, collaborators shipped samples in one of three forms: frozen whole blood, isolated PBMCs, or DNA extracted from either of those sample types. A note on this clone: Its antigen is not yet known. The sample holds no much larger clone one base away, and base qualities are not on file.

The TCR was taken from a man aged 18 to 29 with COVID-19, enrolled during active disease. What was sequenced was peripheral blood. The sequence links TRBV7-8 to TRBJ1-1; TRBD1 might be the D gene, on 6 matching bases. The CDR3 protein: CASSSTTGNTEAFF. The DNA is TGTGCCAGCAGCTCCACGACAGGGAACACTGAAGCTTTCTTT.